This T cell receptor (beta chain) was obtained from a study of shared clonotypes between healthy human individuals. Germline V gives CDR1 SNHLY, CDR2 FYNNEI. CDR3 length equals 15 residues. V was cut by 6 bases and J by 3 bases, with 15 bases left in between. Some clones are missing from TCRdb's copy, which holds only in-frame ones; the method was immunoSEQ multiplex PCR. The sample includes about 180,000 clones, just under 95% seen only once; the top ten take 0.067%. Naive CD45RA+ and memory CD45RA-negative subsets were split from CD4+ cells. V usage is TRBV2 and J usage is TRBJ1-5, with a weak D call TRBD1 (6 bases). This sequence originates from a young woman in good health. What was sequenced was naive CD4+ T cells sorted from blood. The subset here: CD45RA+ positively selected. CDR3 sequence: CASSFAQGINQPQHF. The CDR3 DNA reads as TGTGCCAGCAGCTTCGCACAGGGAATCAATCAGCCCCAGCATTTT.